The sequence of this T cell receptor beta chain was determined in a study of T cell clones after liver transplantation. Study as a whole: At least one year of complete immunosuppression withdrawal without enzymes over twice normal defined tolerance. The study's findings and limits: Post-transplant time points were not standardized, so conclusions are preliminary. A larger donor-reactive than third-party decline suggested partial antigen-specific deletion.

About this clone: Antigen unknown.

V lost 2 bases, J lost 6 bases, and 13 bases lay in between. This CDR3 is built from 14 residues. Germline V CDR1 and CDR2: LGHNA, YNFKEQ. Profiled with immunoSEQ multiplex PCR; TCRdb holds only in-frame clones, not every one. The data contain roughly 16,000 clones, around 84% of them singletons. The chain joins TRBV4-2 to TRBJ1-2, with D uncertain. Specimen: CD8+ T cells from blood, collected around 50 months after liver transplant. The source of this sequence is a human patient who received a liver transplant. Part of the T cell pool may stem from the graft donor. The CDR3 nucleotides are TGTGCCAGCAGCCAACTCGCTCAGGAGGATGGCTACACCTTC. It yields the protein CASSQLAQEDGYTF.